The next 11 T cell receptor beta chains were all read from a single sample in a study of T cells in Graves' hyperthyroidism and ophthalmopathy (dated by TCRdb to between 2017 and 2020). Receptors were amplified or captured by multiplex PCR. The sample was run on an Illumina HiSeq 2000. Amplification of TCR beta CDR3 regions was carried out from RNA transcripts. The first round of RT-PCR for the TCR CDR3 was performed with the HTBI primer set and the Qiagen OneStep RT-PCR kit. TCRdb trimmed public reads at Q25 via fastp, called clones via MiXCR and kept in-frame beta chains. Rows merge per CDR3 protein into single entries with the most common DNA and genes. For this sample the table gives about 290,000 distinct CDR3 sequences, of which approximately 15% were detected only once. The ten biggest clones cover approximately 7.9% of the sample. The source material was blood. All receptors come from a woman in her 40s with Graves' hyperthyroidism.

Comment on this clonotype: Given a much more abundant clone one base away, this may be a read error. This chain links TRBV27 with TRBJ2-1; D remains unclear. CDR1 is MNHEY and CDR2 is SMNVEV in the germline V gene (reference sequence). The CDR3 has 14 residues. CDR3 sequence: CASNLSASYNEQFF. CDR3 DNA sequence: TGTGCCAGCAATTTATCAGCGTCCTACAATGAGCAGTTCTTC.

The chain joins TRBV28 to TRBJ2-7; 12 nucleotides match TRBD2. Trimming at V came to 4 bases and at J to 7 bases, leaving 5 bases not matched to a gene. This CDR3 region has 14 residues. CDR1 MDHEN and CDR2 SYDVKM come from the germline V gene. CDR3 residues: CASSSRGLAGEQYF. In DNA form, the CDR3 reads TGTGCCAGCAGTTCCCGAGGACTAGCGGGAGAGCAGTACTTC. The full variable domain, rest sourced from reference TRBV28 and TRBJ2-7, is DVKVTQSSRYLVKRTGEKVFLECVQDMDHENMFWYRQDPGLGLRLIYFSYDVKMKEKGDIPEGYSVSREKKERFSLILESASTNQTSMYLCASSSRGLAGEQYFGPGTRLTVT.

This clonotype appeared a few times. V and J are TRBV9 and TRBJ2-2; 7 bases fit TRBD2. V lost 7 bases to trimming and J lost 6 bases; unmatched junction nucleotides: 12. Germline CDR1 reads SGDLS; CDR2 reads YYNGEE. The CDR3 contains 15 residues. This CDR3 is CASGKGLVKAGELFF. The CDR3 bases are TGTGCCAGCGGTAAAGGACTAGTGAAGGCCGGGGAGCTGTTTTTT.

This clonotype was found many times. The gene calls are TRBV12-3 or TRBV12-4 and TRBJ1-6; D remains unclear. The V gene lost 3 bases and the J gene lost 5 bases, with 8 bases spanning the gap. The CDR3 runs to 14 residues. CDR3 DNA sequence: TGTGCCAGCAGTTTGGGAACAGATAATTCACCCCTCCACTTT. This sequence encodes CASSLGTDNSPLHF.

This clonotype was detected many times. The chain combines TRBV12-3 or TRBV12-4 with TRBJ1-5, with 10 bases aligning to TRBD1. This CDR3 has 14 residues. V trimming: 6 bases; J trimming: 9 bases; junction bases outside the gene matches: 8. For the CDR3, the DNA is TGTGCCAGCAGCTGGGACAGGGGAGGGGGGCCCCAGCATTTT. Translating it yields CASSWDRGGGPQHF.

This clonotype has ten or more counts. V is TRBV27 and J is TRBJ2-5; 15 bases line up with TRBD2. Germline CDR1 is MNHEY and CDR2 is SMNVEV (reference sequence). The CDR3 runs to 16 residues. After removal of 6 bases from V and 0 bases from J, the junction contained 2 bases not matched to a gene. The CDR3 is CASSGLAGGYQETQYF. The CDR3 DNA reads TGTGCCAGCAGCGGACTAGCGGGAGGGTACCAAGAGACCCAGTACTTC.

This clonotype came up a few times. The chain's CDR3 is CASSFTTGLANNEQFF. The CDR3 region has the DNA TGTGCCAGCAGCTTCACTACGGGACTAGCTAACAATGAGCAGTTCTTC. The chain uses TRBV7-3 and TRBJ2-1; 9 nucleotides align to TRBD2. The CDR3 is 16 amino acids. CDR1 is SGHTA, CDR2 FQGTGA, per germline. J gave up 5 bases and V 3 bases, and 8 bases lay outside the gene matches.

This clonotype was seen repeatedly, ten times or more. The V call is TRBV10-3, the J call TRBJ2-1, with no clear D. This CDR3 has 12 amino acids. The germline gives CDR1 ENHRY, CDR2 SYGVKD. V lost 2 bases, J lost 7 bases, and 6 bases lay in between. The CDR3 DNA reads as TGTGCCATCAGTGAGGTGGGGAATGAGCAGTTCTTC. It yields the protein CAISEVGNEQFF.

This clonotype was picked up many times. CDR3 nucleotides: TGTGCCAGCAGTCCGGGGGGGAGCAATGAGCAGTTCTTC. This encodes CASSPGGSNEQFF. V and J are TRBV7-6 and TRBJ2-1, with 8 positions matching TRBD2. Germline trimming cut 6 bases from V and 6 bases from J; bases unmatched to any gene: 4. The CDR3 is 13 residues long. Germline assignment: CDR1 SGHVS and CDR2 FNYEAQ.

Many counts were recorded for this clonotype. V usage is TRBV20-1 and J usage is TRBJ1-4; weak D call: TRBD1 (5 bases). Germline V lookup: CDR1 DFQATT, CDR2 SNEGSKA (reference sequence). V was pared by 0 bases and J by 9 bases, with 14 bases between. CDR3 length: 14 residues. The CDR3 here is CSARDPRGWQKLFF. The CDR3 DNA reads TGCAGTGCTAGAGATCCTAGGGGTTGGCAAAAACTGTTTTTT.

This clonotype was detected ten times or more. The chain uses TRBV2 and TRBJ2-7; TRBD1 matches at 7 bases. Germline lookup yields CDR1 SNHLY and CDR2 FYNNEI. CDR3 length: 14 residues. V shed 7 bases and J 5 bases; nucleotides not matched to a gene: 11. As DNA, the CDR3 is TGTGCCAGCAACCGACAGGGCGAATTGGACGAGCAGTACTTC. Amino acids: CASNRQGELDEQYF.